A selection of T cell receptor beta chains follows, all from one sample in a study of shared clonotypes between healthy human individuals. The method was immunoSEQ multiplex PCR; TCRdb's version includes in-frame clones alone and lacks a portion of them. The sample contains about 1.9 million clones, around 93% of which appear only once. The material sequenced was naive CD8+ T cells from PBMCs. These TCRs come from a man younger than 35 in good health. Some clones in this sample may be carry-over from other donors' samples. CDR3s include the opening cysteine and the closing phenylalanine or tryptophan. D genes are given only for firm matches. Size is stated for part of the rows, as once, few or many counts, or as a class when the clone is expanded.

clone_size	v_call	d_call	j_call	cdr3_nt	cdr3_aa
.	TRBV6-1	.	TRBJ2-1	TGTGCCAGCAGTGAGAGGACAGTACGCGGTGAGCAGTTCTTC	CASSERTVRGEQFF
.	TRBV28	.	TRBJ2-5	TGTGCCAGCAGTTCGACTCCAGGGCTGGGGGAGCAGTACTTC	CASSSTPGLGEQYF
.	TRBV5-1	TRBD2	TRBJ2-3	TGCGCCAGCAGCGTGGGACTAGCGGGAGGGCAAGGCACAGATACGCAGTATTTT	CASSVGLAGGQGTDTQYF
.	TRBV11-2	.	TRBJ2-4	TGTGCCAGCAGCCTACAGGGCTTAGCCAAAAACATTCAGTACTTC	CASSLQGLAKNIQYF
.	TRBV9	TRBD2	TRBJ2-5	TGTGCCAGCAGCACGAGCGGGGGCAGAGAGACCCAGTACTTC	CASSTSGGRETQYF
.	TRBV9	TRBD2	TRBJ2-2	TGTGCCAGCAGCCCCCTAGGTCTAGCGGCCATCGGGGACACCGGGGAGCTGTTTTTT	CASSPLGLAAIGDTGELFF
few	TRBV28	TRBD1	TRBJ2-2	TGTGCCAGCAGTCCCCGACAGGGAATTCCCGGGGAGCTGTTTTTT	CASSPRQGIPGELFF
.	TRBV5-6	.	TRBJ2-1	TGTGCCAGCAGCTTAGGGGGGCTTGGGTCCTACAATGAGCAGTTCTTC	CASSLGGLGSYNEQFF
.	TRBV4-1	.	TRBJ2-7	TGCGCCAGCAGCCCTCGAGAAGCCTACGAGCAGTACTTC	CASSPREAYEQYF
.	TRBV6-5	.	TRBJ2-1	TGTGCCAGCAGCGATTGGACCTACAATGAGCAGTTCTTC	CASSDWTYNEQFF
.	TRBV4-2	.	TRBJ1-2	TGTGCCAGCAGCCAAGTAGACAGGAACTATGGCTACACCTTC	CASSQVDRNYGYTF
.	TRBV11-1	.	TRBJ2-7	TGTGCCAGCAGCTATTCCACGAACGGAGGGGGCGGTTACGAGCAGTACTTC	CASSYSTNGGGGYEQYF
.	TRBV18	.	TRBJ2-1	TGTGCCAGCTCTTTGGGGGGCCACAATGAGCAGTTCTTC	CASSLGGHNEQFF
.	TRBV5-5	.	TRBJ1-1	TGTGCCAGCAGCTTGGCACAGGGATGGACTGAAGCTTTCTTT	CASSLAQGWTEAFF
.	TRBV5-6	.	TRBJ2-1	TGTGCCAGCACCAGCGGACTGACTAATGAGCAGTTCTTC	CASTSGLTNEQFF
.	TRBV29-1	.	TRBJ1-1	TGCAGCGTTTATTTATCCCCTGAAGCTTTCTTT	CSVYLSPEAFF
.	TRBV7-2	.	TRBJ2-3	TGTGCCAGCAGCTTTCCCAGAAGCACAGATACGCAGTATTTT	CASSFPRSTDTQYF
.	TRBV12-5	.	TRBJ1-3	TGTGCTAGTGGAGTGACCGGGGGAGGTTATTCTCTTTCTGGAAACACCATATATTTT	CASGVTGGGYSLSGNTIYF
.	TRBV28	TRBD2	TRBJ2-1	TGTGCCAGCAGTCTATCCGGGACTAGCGTCGACAATGAGCAGTTCTTC	CASSLSGTSVDNEQFF
once	TRBV5-8	TRBD1	TRBJ2-1	TGTGCCAGCAGCTTGGTAGGGGGCCCTAGCTCCTACAATGAGCAGTTCTTC	CASSLVGGPSSYNEQFF
.	TRBV29-1	.	TRBJ1-2	TGCAGCGTTGTCTCAAACTATGGCTACACCTTC	CSVVSNYGYTF
once	TRBV6-4	TRBD2	TRBJ2-1	TGTGCCAGCAGTGAGCAAGCGGGAAACTACAATGAGCAGTTCTTC	CASSEQAGNYNEQFF
.	TRBV19	.	TRBJ1-5	TGTGCCAGTAGTATTTCGCTGGGTCCAATAAATCAGCCCCAGCATTTT	CASSISLGPINQPQHF
.	TRBV7-9	.	TRBJ2-7	TGTGCCAGCGCCACGGCAGCCCACGAGCAGTACTTC	CASATAAHEQYF
.	TRBV5-6	.	TRBJ2-5	TGTGCCAGCAGCTTTTTGACAGGTGGAGAGACCCAGTACTTC	CASSFLTGGETQYF
once	TRBV11-2	.	TRBJ2-7	TGTGCCAGCAGCTTAGCGCTCAGCTCCTACGAGCAGTACTTC	CASSLALSSYEQYF
.	TRBV27	.	TRBJ2-1	TGTGCCAGCCGTGGGACGGACTACAATGAGCAGTTCTTC	CASRGTDYNEQFF
.	TRBV4-1	.	TRBJ2-7	TGCGCCAGCAGCCAAGGTCCGGGGTACTACGAGCAGTACTTC	CASSQGPGYYEQYF
.	TRBV29-1	TRBD2	TRBJ2-3	TGCAGCGCTCTTTTACCCGGGACTAGCGGGAGCAGCACAGATACGCAGTATTTT	CSALLPGTSGSSTDTQYF
.	TRBV29-1	.	TRBJ2-7	TGCAGCGTCCGAACGGGATATTCCTACGAGCAGTACTTC	CSVRTGYSYEQYF
.	TRBV10-3	TRBD2	TRBJ2-7	TGTGCCATCAGTGGGGGGGGAACCTCCTACGAGCAGTACTTC	CAISGGGTSYEQYF
.	TRBV7-8	.	TRBJ2-7	TGTGCCAGCAGCTATGCTAGCGGAGGGGGTTACGAGCAGTACTTC	CASSYASGGGYEQYF
.	TRBV30	TRBD1	TRBJ1-1	TGTGCCTGGAGTGTACTACAGGGGGCCATCACTGAAGCTTTCTTT	CAWSVLQGAITEAFF
.	TRBV11-2	.	TRBJ2-5	TGTGCCAGCAGCTTAGATCTGGGGTTGGGAGAGACCCAGTACTTC	CASSLDLGLGETQYF
.	TRBV19	.	TRBJ1-5	TGTGCCAGTAGCCTCCGCTTAGGAGGAAGCAATCAGCCCCAGCATTTT	CASSLRLGGSNQPQHF
.	TRBV7-9	TRBD1	TRBJ2-7	TGTGCCAGCAGCTTACCGCCGACAGGGGACCGCTACGAGCAGTACTTC	CASSLPPTGDRYEQYF
.	TRBV6-1	TRBD1	TRBJ2-7	TGTGCCAGCAGTGAAGGGGACAGCACCTACGAGCAGTACTTC	CASSEGDSTYEQYF
few	TRBV7-3	TRBD1	TRBJ1-1	TGTGCCAGCAGCCTCGGGGGACAGGGCGCTTTGGACGGAGCTTTCTTT	CASSLGGQGALDGAFF
.	TRBV4-1	TRBD1	TRBJ1-1	TGCGCCAGCAGCCAGAGGACAGGAGAGAACACTGAAGCTTTCTTT	CASSQRTGENTEAFF
few	TRBV11-2	.	TRBJ2-2	TGTGCCAGCAGCTTAGAGAGCCGGGAGCTGTTTTTT	CASSLESRELFF